The 11 T cell receptor beta chains in this list originate from one sample, sequenced in a study of response to subunit inactivated influenza vaccine. TCRdb reprocessed the RT-PCR reads via MiXCR and lists one record per CDR3 protein. The table records 280,000 or so distinct CDR3 sequences, roughly a fifth of them present only once. The source material was PBMCs from blood, sampled roughly 20 months after vaccination. All receptors derive from a man between 50 and 69 years old who received an inactivated influenza vaccine.

The gene calls are TRBV5-1 and TRBJ1-1, with 8 bases lining up with TRBD1. The CDR3 totals 15 residues. After removal of 0 bases from V and 7 bases from J, the junction contained 8 bases not matched to a gene. The V gene's germline CDR1 is SGHRS and CDR2 YFSETQ. CDR3 amino acids: CASSLDRGMNREAFF. In nucleotides, the CDR3 is TGCGCCAGCAGCTTGGACAGGGGGATGAACCGTGAAGCTTTCTTT.

This chain links TRBV5-1 with TRBJ2-2, with TRBD1 matching over 12 bases. The CDR3 covers 15 residues. In germline, CDR1 is SGHRS, CDR2 YFSETQ. V gave up 3 bases and J gave up 6 bases; unmatched junction bases: 3. The DNA of the CDR3 is TGCGCCAGCAGCTGGGGACAGGGGGCGGCCGGGGAGCTGTTTTTT. Residues: CASSWGQGAAGELFF. The variable domain in full, with the rest retrieved from reference TRBV5-1 and TRBJ2-2, is KAGVTQTPRYLIKTRGQQVTLSCSPISGHRSVSWYQQTPGQGLQFLFEYFSETQRNKGNFPGRFSGRQFSNSRSEMNVSTLELGDSALYLCASSWGQGAAGELFFGEGSRLTVL.

J is TRBJ2-1 and V is TRBV29-1; 7 nucleotides agree with TRBD2. The CDR3 has 16 amino acids. After removal of 1 base from V and 4 bases from J, the junction contained 10 bases not matched to a gene. CDR1 and CDR2 (germline): SQVTM, ANQGSEA. The CDR3 is CSVEGGRDYPYNEQFF. The DNA for the CDR3 is TGCAGCGTTGAAGGCGGCCGGGACTATCCTTACAATGAGCAGTTCTTC.

This clonotype has ten or more counts. The chain combines TRBV5-1 with TRBJ1-4; 9 bases line up with TRBD1. This CDR3 contains 18 residues. Germline V CDR1 and CDR2: SGHRS, YFSETQ. V shed 4 bases and J 4 bases; nucleotides not matched to a gene: 14. The CDR3 nucleotides are TGCGCCAGCAGCCGGGGACAGGGTCCTCCTGCTCTTAATGAAAAACTGTTTTTT. Translated: CASSRGQGPPALNEKLFF. The variable domain in full, completed from reference TRBV5-1 and TRBJ1-4, reads KAGVTQTPRYLIKTRGQQVTLSCSPISGHRSVSWYQQTPGQGLQFLFEYFSETQRNKGNFPGRFSGRQFSNSRSEMNVSTLELGDSALYLCASSRGQGPPALNEKLFFGSGTQLSVL.

The rearrangement joins TRBV7-6 to TRBJ2-5, with a weak D call TRBD1 (6 bases). CDR3 size: 13 residues. CDR1 and CDR2 from the germline V gene are SGHVS and FNYEAQ. The V gene lost 5 bases and the J gene lost 5 bases, with 12 bases spanning the gap. The CDR3 nucleotides read TGTGCCAGCAGCCCAACAGGGCTCGAGACCCAGTACTTC. It codes for CASSPTGLETQYF.

This clonotype was seen at least ten times. The chain combines TRBV20-1 with TRBJ1-5; the match to TRBD1 covers 10 bases. The germline gives CDR1 DFQATT, CDR2 SNEGSKA (reference sequence). The J segment lost 5 bases and the V segment lost 5 bases, leaving 6 bases of the junction unmatched. The CDR3 has 14 amino acids. Written as DNA, the CDR3 is TGCAGTGCTGCTAGGGGACAGGGGCATCAGCCCCAGCATTTT. Translating it yields CSAARGQGHQPQHF.

The genes are TRBV28 and TRBJ2-7; 7 nucleotides align to TRBD1. CDR3 size: 15 residues. With V trimmed by 4 bases and J by 2 bases, 8 bases remained unmatched. CDR1 and CDR2 from the germline V gene are MDHEN and SYDVKM. CDR3 nucleotide sequence: TGTGCCAGCAGTTCCACGGGACAGATACCCTACGAGCAGTACTTC. It encodes CASSSTGQIPYEQYF.

This chain links TRBV11-3 with TRBJ1-1, with D unclear. Germline CDR1 SGHNT, CDR2 YENEEA. Trimming shortened V by 5 bases and J by 5 bases, and 12 bases separated the two germline ends. This CDR3 is built from 13 residues. Written as DNA, the CDR3 is TGTGCCAGCAGCGTCGAACTGGGGACTGAAGCTTTCTTT. The encoded protein is CASSVELGTEAFF.

This clonotype has only a few counts. The chain joins TRBV28 to TRBJ1-1; D is unclear. The V gene lost 7 bases and the J gene lost 4 bases, with 13 bases spanning the gap. CDR1 is MDHEN and CDR2 is SYDVKM in the germline V gene. This CDR3 region has 13 residues. CDR3 region: CASTPPLGTEAFF. The CDR3 DNA reads as TGTGCCAGCACCCCCCCTTTGGGCACTGAAGCTTTCTTT.

The V call is TRBV20-1, the J call TRBJ2-1; 9 bases align to TRBD1. In germline, CDR1 is DFQATT, CDR2 SNEGSKA (reference sequence). There are 15 residues in the CDR3. CDR3 sequence: CSAESGTGRYNEQFF. Written as DNA, the CDR3 is TGCAGCGCGGAGAGCGGGACAGGGCGATACAATGAGCAGTTCTTC.

The chain combines TRBV29-1 with TRBJ2-5, with 14 bases aligning to TRBD2. The CDR3 is 18 residues long. The trim removed 3 bases at V and 5 bases at J, leaving 14 bases unmatched. Germline V gene sequence: CDR1 SQVTM, CDR2 ANQGSEA. This chain's CDR3 is CSVEGSTSGRARWETQYF. The CDR3 coding sequence is TGCAGCGTTGAGGGGTCGACTAGCGGGAGGGCTAGGTGGGAGACCCAGTACTTC.